This T cell receptor beta chain was found in a study of PD-L1 blockade in urothelial cancer. The table came from immunoSEQ multiplex PCR; TCRdb's copy has only in-frame clones and leaves some out. The sample records tens of thousands of clones, 75% to 85% being singletons. Time point given: pretreatment peripheral blood. Sequenced material: PBMCs, taken around atezolizumab (anti-PD-L1) treatment. The receptor comes from an older man with urothelial cancer.

CDR3 DNA sequence: TGTGCCAGCAGCTTACTTGACAGAACAGATACGCAGTATTTT. This sequence encodes CASSLLDRTDTQYF. The V call is TRBV11-2, the J call TRBJ2-3; perhaps TRBD1 as D (5 bases). Between the trimmed V and J ends, which lost 2 bases and 3 bases, there was a span of 9 bases. In germline, CDR1 is SGHAT, CDR2 FQNNGV. The CDR3 loop spans 14 amino acids.